A single sample is the source of the 10 T cell receptor beta chains below, sequenced in a study of a mutant IDH1 vaccine in newly diagnosed glioma. These receptors are not linked to any known antigen. Repertoires were generated with immunoSEQ multiplex PCR, while TCRdb's copy carries only in-frame clones and drops some. The table lists about 38,000 clones, about four fifths of them singletons. Time point: week 5, during vaccination. Topical imiquimod was applied with each vaccine dose, which held 300 ug of mutant IDH1 20-mer peptide. The input for sequencing was PBMCs, taken from a glioma patient whose treatment included an IDH1 peptide vaccine. The receptor set was obtained from a middle-aged man with glioma.

The CDR3 coding sequence is TGTGCCAGCCGCGGTCCTTCCCGGGGGCACGAGCAGTACTTC. Residues: CASRGPSRGHEQYF. The chain recombines TRBV6-1 with TRBJ2-7; D assignment may be TRBD1 or TRBD2 (6 bases each). This CDR3 is 14 amino acids long. Germline V gives CDR1 MNHNS, CDR2 SASEGT. Trimming left V 8 bases short and J 5 bases short, with 19 bases between.

This chain joins TRBV4-1 and TRBJ2-7; perhaps D is TRBD1 or TRBD2 (5 bases each). V dropped 1 base and J dropped 1 base, with 11 bases sitting between them. CDR1 MGHRA and CDR2 YSYEKL come from the germline V gene. The CDR3 consists of 15 residues. CDR3: CASSQVRGGSYEQYF. The CDR3 DNA reads as TGCGCCAGCAGCCAAGTCCGTGGGGGTTCCTACGAGCAGTACTTC.

CDR3 nucleotides: TGTGCCAGCAGTGGAGACACGCGAAGCTCCTACGAGCAGTACTTC. This codes for CASSGDTRSSYEQYF. The rearrangement joins TRBV6-1 to TRBJ2-7, with unresolved D. Germline V gene sequence: CDR1 MNHNS, CDR2 SASEGT. CDR3 length: 15 residues. Trimming took 4 bases from V and 0 from J, leaving 13 bases between them.

V is TRBV6-5 and J is TRBJ2-7; no reliable D call. The V gene's germline CDR1 is MNHEY and CDR2 SVGAGI. Trimming removed 5 bases at V and 4 bases at J, with 6 bases between. CDR3 size: 11 residues. CDR3 DNA: TGTGCCAGCAGTAACTTTTACGAGCAGTACTTC. It is translated as CASSNFYEQYF.

The chain is built from TRBV29-1 and TRBJ2-2, with TRBD1 identical over 7 bases. The V gene's germline CDR1 is SQVTM and CDR2 ANQGSEA. Unmatched junction bases numbered 5, after V lost 4 bases and J lost 0 bases. The CDR3 contains 15 residues. The CDR3 DNA reads TGCAGCGTTGGAAGACAGGGATCGAACACCGGGGAGCTGTTTTTT. This encodes CSVGRQGSNTGELFF.

This chain uses TRBV10-3 with TRBJ2-2; D might be TRBD2 (5 bases). There are 15 residues in the CDR3. Germline CDR1 and CDR2: ENHRY and SYGVKD. V gave up 10 bases and J gave up 1 base, with 16 bases separating them. In DNA form, the CDR3 reads TGTGCCACCGCCTCTCTGGGGAGGAACACCGGGGAGCTGTTTTTT. Its translation: CATASLGRNTGELFF.

The V call is TRBV5-1, the J call TRBJ2-1; 10 bases agree with TRBD2. From germline, CDR1 is SGHRS and CDR2 YFSETQ. There are 15 residues in the CDR3. J lost 5 bases, V lost 7 bases, and 9 bases had no gene match. CDR3 sequence reads: CASVLLAGENNEQFF. The CDR3 DNA reads TGCGCCAGCGTACTCCTAGCGGGGGAAAACAATGAGCAGTTCTTC.

This chain uses TRBV15 with TRBJ2-5; a weak D match, TRBD1 (5 bases). The V end lost 1 base, the J end lost 5 bases, and 14 bases lay between the germline ends. There are 15 residues in the CDR3. The germline V gene encodes CDR1 LNHNV and CDR2 YYDKDF (reference sequence). This chain's CDR3 is CATSRVRGAGETQYF. Here the CDR3 DNA reads TGTGCCACCAGCAGAGTAAGGGGCGCAGGGGAGACCCAGTACTTC.

V and J are TRBV5-1 and TRBJ1-6, with 10 bases identical to TRBD1. Germline-derived CDR1 and CDR2 are SGHRS and YFSETQ. J was trimmed by 7 bases and V by 0 bases; bases with no gene match: 4. The CDR3 loop spans 16 amino acids. The CDR3 region is CASSLAAGQGNSPLHF. The CDR3 bases are TGCGCCAGCAGCTTGGCCGCGGGACAGGGGAATTCACCCCTCCACTTT.

V is TRBV2 and J is TRBJ2-3, with D tentatively TRBD1 or TRBD2 (5 bases each). Germline CDR1 is SNHLY and CDR2 is FYNNEI. The V end was cut by 3 bases, the J end by 1 base, with 11 bases between. The CDR3 is made up of 15 amino acids. In nucleotides, the CDR3 is TGTGCCAGCAGTGACACTAGGGGTGGCACAGATACGCAGTATTTT. It translates to CASSDTRGGTDTQYF.